This TCR beta chain was observed in a study of T cell changes during pregnancy in multiple sclerosis. Using immunoSEQ multiplex PCR, the repertoire was profiled, and TCRdb retains in-frame clones only, with some absent. The sample has around 71,000 clones; over 85% are singletons. This CDR3 spans 12 amino acids. CDR1 MGHDK and CDR2 SYGVNS come from the germline V gene. Trimming cost V 5 bases and J 7 bases, with 8 bases left between them. This sample comprised peripheral blood, obtained in the third trimester of pregnancy. The receptor comes from a female donor with multiple sclerosis, enrolled in a pregnancy study. The genes are TRBV25-1 and TRBJ2-2, with a tentative D call TRBD1 (5 bases). The CDR3 protein is CASSQGNGELFF. The DNA for the CDR3 is TGTGCCAGCAGTCAGGGTAACGGGGAGCTGTTTTTT.